The source of this T cell receptor beta chain is a study of blood T cell repertoires in COVID-19. Study context: In each case, the material was cDNA or gDNA derived from T cells, B-cell-depleted T cells, or PBMCs.

The data were produced by immunoSEQ multiplex PCR, yet TCRdb's version contains in-frame clones alone and is incomplete. Of over 200,000 clones listed, less than 85% were seen once; the top ten hold approximately 1.8%. Everyone who took part was roughly 18 to 89 years old, and they came from about 25 US areas. Sequencing input: PBMCs or T cells enriched from blood (not recorded which). This TCR was recovered from a man between 60 and 70 years old who had recovered from COVID-19.

CDR3 region: CASSSGEDPYQETQYF. The CDR3 DNA reads as TGTGCCAGCTCATCGGGGGAGGACCCGTACCAAGAGACCCAGTACTTC. The rearrangement links TRBV18 to TRBJ2-5; perhaps TRBD2 as D (6 bases). The CDR3 contains 16 residues. CDR1 and CDR2 from the germline V gene are KGHSH and LQKENI. V lost 5 bases, J lost 0 bases, and 16 bases lay in between.